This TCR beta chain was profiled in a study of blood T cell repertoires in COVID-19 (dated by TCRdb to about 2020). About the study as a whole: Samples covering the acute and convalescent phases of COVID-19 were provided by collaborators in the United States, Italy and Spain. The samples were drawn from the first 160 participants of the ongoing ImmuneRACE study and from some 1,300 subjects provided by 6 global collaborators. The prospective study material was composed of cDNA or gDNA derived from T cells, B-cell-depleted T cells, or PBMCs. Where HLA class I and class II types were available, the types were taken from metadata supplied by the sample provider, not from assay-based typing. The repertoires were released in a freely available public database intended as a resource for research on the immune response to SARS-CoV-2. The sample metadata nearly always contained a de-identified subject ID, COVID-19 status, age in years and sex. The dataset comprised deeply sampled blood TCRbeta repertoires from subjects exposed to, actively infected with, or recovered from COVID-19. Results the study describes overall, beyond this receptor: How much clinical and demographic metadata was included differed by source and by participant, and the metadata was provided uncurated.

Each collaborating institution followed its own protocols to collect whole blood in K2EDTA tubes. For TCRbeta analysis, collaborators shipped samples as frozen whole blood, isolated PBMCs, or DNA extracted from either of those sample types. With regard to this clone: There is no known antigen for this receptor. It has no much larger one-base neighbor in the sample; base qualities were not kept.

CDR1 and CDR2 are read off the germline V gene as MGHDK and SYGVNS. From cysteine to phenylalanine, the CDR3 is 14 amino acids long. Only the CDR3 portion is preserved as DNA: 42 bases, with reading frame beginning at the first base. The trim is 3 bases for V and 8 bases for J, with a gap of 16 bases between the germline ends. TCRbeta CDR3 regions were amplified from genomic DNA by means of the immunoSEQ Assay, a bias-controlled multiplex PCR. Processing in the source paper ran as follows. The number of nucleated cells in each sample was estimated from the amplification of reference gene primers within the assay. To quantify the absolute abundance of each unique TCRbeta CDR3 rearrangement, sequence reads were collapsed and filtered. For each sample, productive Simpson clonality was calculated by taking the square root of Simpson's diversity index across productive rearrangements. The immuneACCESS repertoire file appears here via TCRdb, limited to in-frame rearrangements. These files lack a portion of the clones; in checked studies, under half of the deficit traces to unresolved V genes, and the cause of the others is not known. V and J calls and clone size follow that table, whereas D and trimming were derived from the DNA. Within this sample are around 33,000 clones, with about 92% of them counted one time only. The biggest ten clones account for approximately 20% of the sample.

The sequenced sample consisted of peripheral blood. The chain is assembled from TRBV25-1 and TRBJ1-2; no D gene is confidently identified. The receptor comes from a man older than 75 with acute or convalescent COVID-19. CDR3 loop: CASSDPTVPLGYTF. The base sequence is TGTGCCAGCAGTGATCCTACAGTACCCTTAGGCTACACCTTC.